This TCR beta chain was sequenced during a study (dated by TCRdb to between 2015 and 2017). At the level of the whole study: Whether tumor-infiltrating Tregs in breast cancer are recruited from blood Tregs or converted in situ from other CD4+ T cell subsets was tested.

Cells that were CD4+CD25+CD127-/low were the ones isolated as Tregs. Tregs, naive and memory CD4+ T cells from tumor, blood and ipsilateral draining lymph nodes of roughly 5 breast cancer patients underwent full-length TCR alpha and beta sequencing. Tumor tissue and lymph nodes obtained from ipsilateral axillary dissection were perfused with PBS, minced and then digested with collagenase I and hyaluronidase. Ficoll density gradient centrifugation was used to isolate mononuclear cells from lymph nodes or from 50 ml of peripheral blood. FACS confirmed that the sorted cell populations were more than 90% pure. There are 15 amino acids in the CDR3, from cysteine to phenylalanine inclusive. The CDR3 DNA has 45 bases and is translated from base 1. The germline ends are 10 bases apart after V is trimmed by 0 bases and J by 3 bases. From a lookup of the germline V gene, CDR1 and CDR2 are SGHRS and YFSETQ.

Full-length TCR variable regions were amplified by 5' RACE PCR with constant-region reverse primers, followed by semi-nested PCR with Nested Universal Primer A. Using the ReliaPrep RNA Cell Miniprep System, total RNA was extracted, and the SMARTer RACE 5'/3' Kit was then used to reverse transcribe the RNA into 5'RACE-ready cDNA. Full-length TCR alpha and beta libraries were barcoded with multiplex adaptors and sequenced on an Illumina MiSeq. The source study handled its data this way. For each of nine subset-tissue groups, sequencing data from the five patients were pooled, and the groups were compared by unsupervised clustering of TCR gene usage. The Morisita-Horn index was used to calculate repertoire similarity, with shared sequences weighted by how much each contributed to each repertoire. TCRdb took the public reads, trimmed them with fastp at Q25, ran MiXCR for clone calling and kept in-frame beta chains. Each CDR3 protein appears once, grouped with its most common genes and DNA. None of the V and J calls come from the authors' own analysis; TCRdb made them. The sample records roughly 10,000 distinct CDR3 sequences, about a quarter of which are singletons. The ten largest clones take up around 3.1% of the sample.

The paper as a whole reports these results and caveats: The TCR gene usage of tumor memory CD4+ T cells clustered together with blood and lymph node memory CD4+ cells and with lymph node naive CD4+ cells. The validation in the larger cohort was limited to a single TCR beta V-J rearrangement instead of whole repertoires. The greatest overlap of tumor-infiltrating Treg TCR alpha and beta sequences was with tumor naive CD4+ T cells, followed next by blood naive CD4+ T cells.

This clonotype is labeled medium-sized (0.01 to 0.1%). Its antigen has not been determined. No clone much larger than this one lies a single base away; base qualities are absent. The source is a female donor with breast cancer. Source material: Tregs sorted from a lymph node. The sequence links TRBV5-1 to TRBJ1-5; the best D guess is TRBD1, with 6 bases matching. The CDR3 reads CASSLAAGDNQPQHF. The nucleotide sequence reads as follows: TGCGCCAGCAGCTTGGCGGCAGGGGACAATCAGCCCCAGCATTTT.